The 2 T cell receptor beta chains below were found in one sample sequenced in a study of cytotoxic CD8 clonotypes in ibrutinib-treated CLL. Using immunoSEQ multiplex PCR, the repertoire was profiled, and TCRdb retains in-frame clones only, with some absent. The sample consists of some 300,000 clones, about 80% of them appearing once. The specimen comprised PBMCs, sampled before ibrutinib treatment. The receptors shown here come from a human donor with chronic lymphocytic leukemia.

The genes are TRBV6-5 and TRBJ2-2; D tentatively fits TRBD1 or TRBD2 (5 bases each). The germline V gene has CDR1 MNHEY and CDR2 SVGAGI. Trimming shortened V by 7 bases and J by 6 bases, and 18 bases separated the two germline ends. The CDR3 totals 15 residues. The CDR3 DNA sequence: TGTGCCAGCATCCCAGGGAGAGGCAACGCCGGGGAGCTGTTTTTT. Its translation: CASIPGRGNAGELFF.

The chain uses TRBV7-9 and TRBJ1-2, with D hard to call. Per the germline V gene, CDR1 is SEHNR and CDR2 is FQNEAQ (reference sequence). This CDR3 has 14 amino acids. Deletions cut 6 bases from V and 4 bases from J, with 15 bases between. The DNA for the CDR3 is TGTGCCAGCAGACTCGACTCCGGAAGCTATGGCTACACCTTC. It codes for CASRLDSGSYGYTF. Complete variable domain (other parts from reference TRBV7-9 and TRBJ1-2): DTGVSQNPRHKITKRGQNVTFRCDPISEHNRLYWYRQTLGQGPEFLTYFQNEAQLEKSRLLSDRFSAERPKGSFSTLEIQRTEQGDSAMYLCASRLDSGSYGYTFGSGTRLTVV.